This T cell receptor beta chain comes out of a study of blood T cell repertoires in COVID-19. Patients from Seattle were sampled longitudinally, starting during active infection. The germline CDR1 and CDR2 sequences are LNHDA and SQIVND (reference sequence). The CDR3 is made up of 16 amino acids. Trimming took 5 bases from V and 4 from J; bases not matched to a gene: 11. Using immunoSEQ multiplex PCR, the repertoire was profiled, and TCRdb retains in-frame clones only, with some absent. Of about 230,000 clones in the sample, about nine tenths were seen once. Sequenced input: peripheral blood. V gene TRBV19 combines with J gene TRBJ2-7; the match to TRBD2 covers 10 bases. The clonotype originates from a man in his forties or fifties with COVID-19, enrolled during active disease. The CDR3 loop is CASSPSAASGRYEQYF. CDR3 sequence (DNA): TGTGCCAGTAGTCCCTCCGCGGCTAGCGGGAGATACGAGCAGTACTTC.